This TCR beta chain appears in the sequencing data of a study of CD4 T cells in relation to SARS-CoV-2 and coronaviruses. Notes on the study in general: Monoreactive clones expanded significantly more to SARS-CoV-2 than crossreactive clones did.

Germline V gives CDR1 SGHVS, CDR2 FQNEAQ. J lost 6 bases, V lost 3 bases, and 8 bases had no gene match. The CDR3 is 14 amino acids. Assay used: immunoSEQ multiplex PCR; TCRdb lists only in-frame clones, some missing. The profile covers more than 30,000 clones, with over 75% appearing a single time and roughly 3% taken by the ten largest. Points on this clone: Its antigen is not identified.

The clonotype comes from an adult with COVID-19. The rearrangement uses TRBV7-8 and TRBJ2-7, with TRBD2 matching 7 bases. Sequenced input: memory CD4+ T cells from PBMCs. CDR3 sequence reads: CASSFGGSGTEQYF. CDR3 coding DNA: TGTGCCAGCAGCTTCGGGGGAAGCGGGACCGAGCAGTACTTC. Complete variable domain (other parts from reference TRBV7-8 and TRBJ2-7): GAGVSQSPRYKVAKRGQDVALRCDPISGHVSLFWYQQALGQGPEFLTYFQNEAQLDKSGLPSDRFFAERPEGSVSTLKIQRTQQEDSAVYLCASSFGGSGTEQYFGPGTRLTVT.